This T cell receptor beta chain was found in a study of TET2 disruption in CD19-targeted CAR T cells (dated by TCRdb to the late 2010s). As for the study more broadly: The number of samples was determined by the original clinical trial design and by which samples were available, and no additional inclusion criteria were applied. Overall results and qualifications from the work: The conclusions about the patient's CAR T cells were based on extensive analysis of only one subject.

The immunoSEQ assay was used for deep sequencing of the TCR beta chain. The source study handled its data this way. Only productive TCR beta rearrangements were used to compute clonotype frequencies. Here the immuneACCESS table is served through TCRdb, limited to in-frame sequences with V and J called. Missing clones are a known gap in these copies; in checked studies unresolved V genes cover under half, and the rest lacks a known reason. From that table come the V and J calls and clone size; the DNA was used to work out D and trimming. The sample's clone listing holds around 30,000 clones. The ten top clones hold under 2.5% of the sample. Looking up the germline V gene yields CDR1 SGHRS and CDR2 YFSETQ. The CDR3 runs 14 amino acids, cysteine and phenylalanine included. The CDR3 was read in part: 33 bases, with the frame set at base 1. The treatment or condition label here, explained by the study, means: autologous CTL019 cells: CD19 CAR with 4-1BB and CD3 zeta domains. The CD19 CAR incorporated TCR zeta and 4-1BB costimulatory signaling domains. T cells for CTL019 manufacturing were collected from peripheral blood by leukapheresis. The DNeasy Blood and Tissue Kit was used to extract genomic DNA from pre-infusion T cells, peripheral blood, or sorted post-infusion T cells.

Points on this clone: Its antigen is not yet known. Coverage ceases 3 residues before the CDR3 finishes, and the germline J gene fills in the end.

The chain uses TRBV5-1 and TRBJ1-2; the D gene is not confidently resolved. The sequence came from a man aged 65 to 85 with chronic lymphocytic leukemia. The source was CD8- CAR+ T cells sorted from cultured blood T cells, collected for CD19 CAR T cell therapy. Interpreted using the paper, the cell subset or site label stands for: CD8-negative CAR-positive T cells from the infusion product. The encoded CDR3 is CASSLAPVSYDYTF. CDR3 bases read: TGCGCCAGCAGCTTGGCACCGGTCTCCTACGAC.